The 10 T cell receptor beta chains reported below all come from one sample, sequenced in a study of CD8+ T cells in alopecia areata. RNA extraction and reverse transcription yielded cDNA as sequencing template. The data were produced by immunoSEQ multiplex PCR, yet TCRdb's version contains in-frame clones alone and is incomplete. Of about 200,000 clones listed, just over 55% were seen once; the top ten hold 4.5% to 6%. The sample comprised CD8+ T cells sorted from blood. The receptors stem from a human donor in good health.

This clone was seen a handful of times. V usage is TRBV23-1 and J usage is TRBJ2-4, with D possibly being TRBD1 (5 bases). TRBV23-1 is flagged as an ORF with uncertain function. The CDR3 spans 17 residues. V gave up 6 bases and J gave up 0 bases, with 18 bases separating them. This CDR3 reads CASRRQTEPLAKNIQYF. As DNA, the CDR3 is TGCGCCAGCAGACGACAGACAGAACCACTAGCCAAAAACATTCAGTACTTC.

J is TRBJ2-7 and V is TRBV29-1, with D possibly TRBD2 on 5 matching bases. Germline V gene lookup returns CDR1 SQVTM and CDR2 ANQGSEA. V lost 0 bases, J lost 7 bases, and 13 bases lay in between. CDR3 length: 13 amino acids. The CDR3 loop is CSVEDKGDGEQYF. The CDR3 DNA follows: TGCAGCGTTGAAGATAAGGGAGACGGGGAGCAGTACTTC.

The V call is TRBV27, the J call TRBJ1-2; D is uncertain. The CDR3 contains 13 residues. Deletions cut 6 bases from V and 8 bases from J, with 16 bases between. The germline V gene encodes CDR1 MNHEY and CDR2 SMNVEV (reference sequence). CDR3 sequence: CASSFSGYEGYTF. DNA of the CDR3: TGTGCCAGCAGCTTCTCAGGCTACGAGGGCTACACCTTC.

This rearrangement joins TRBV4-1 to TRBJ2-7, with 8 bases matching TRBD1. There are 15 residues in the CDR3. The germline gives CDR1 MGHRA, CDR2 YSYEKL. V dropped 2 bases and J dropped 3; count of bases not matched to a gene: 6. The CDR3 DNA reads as TGCGCCAGCAGCCAAATGACAGGGGAGTTCTACGAGCAGTACTTC. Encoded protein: CASSQMTGEFYEQYF.

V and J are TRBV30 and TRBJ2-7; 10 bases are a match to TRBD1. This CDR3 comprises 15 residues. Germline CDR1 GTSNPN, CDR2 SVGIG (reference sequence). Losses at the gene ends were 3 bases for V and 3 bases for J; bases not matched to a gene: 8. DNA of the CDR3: TGTGCCTGGAGCGAGGGACAGGGGCCTTACTACGAGCAGTACTTC. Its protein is CAWSEGQGPYYEQYF.

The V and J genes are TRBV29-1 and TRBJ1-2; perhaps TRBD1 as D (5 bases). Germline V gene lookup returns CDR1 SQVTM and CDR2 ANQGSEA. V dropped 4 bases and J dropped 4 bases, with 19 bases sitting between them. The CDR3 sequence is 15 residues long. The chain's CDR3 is CSVVSAEGLSYGYTF. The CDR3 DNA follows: TGCAGCGTTGTATCCGCCGAGGGGCTAAGCTATGGCTACACCTTC.

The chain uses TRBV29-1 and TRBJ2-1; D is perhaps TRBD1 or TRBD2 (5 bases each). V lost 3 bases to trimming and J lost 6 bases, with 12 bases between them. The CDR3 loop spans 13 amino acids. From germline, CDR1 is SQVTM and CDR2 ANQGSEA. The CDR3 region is CSVEGPGSNEQFF. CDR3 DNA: TGCAGCGTTGAGGGACCCGGGTCCAATGAGCAGTTCTTC.

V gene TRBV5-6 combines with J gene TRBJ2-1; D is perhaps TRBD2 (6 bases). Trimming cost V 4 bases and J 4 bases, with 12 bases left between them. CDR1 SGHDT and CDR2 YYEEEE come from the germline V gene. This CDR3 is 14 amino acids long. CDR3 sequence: CASSEDGLYNEQFF. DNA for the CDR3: TGTGCCAGCAGCGAAGACGGACTATACAATGAGCAGTTCTTC.

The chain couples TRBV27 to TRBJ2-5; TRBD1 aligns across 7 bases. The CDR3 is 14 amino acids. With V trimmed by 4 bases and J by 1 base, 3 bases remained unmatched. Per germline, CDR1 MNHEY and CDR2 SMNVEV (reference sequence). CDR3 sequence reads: CASSSGQFQETQYF. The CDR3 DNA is TGTGCCAGCAGTTCGGGACAGTTCCAAGAGACCCAGTACTTC.

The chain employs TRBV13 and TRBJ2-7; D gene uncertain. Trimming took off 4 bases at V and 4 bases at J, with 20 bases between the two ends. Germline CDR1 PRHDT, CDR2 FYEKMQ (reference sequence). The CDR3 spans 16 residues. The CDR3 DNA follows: TGTGCCAGCAGCTCCAGCCAGCGAACCACCTTTTACGAGCAGTACTTC. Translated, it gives CASSSSQRTTFYEQYF.